The clone carrying this T cell receptor (beta chain) came up a few times. TCRdb reprocessed the 5' RACE reads with MiXCR, giving one entry per CDR3 protein. The sample carries hundreds of thousands of distinct CDR3 sequences, approximately 15% recorded once. These data originate in a study of T-cell memory formation after mild COVID-19. The CDR3 covers 16 residues. The germline gives CDR1 LNHNV, CDR2 YYDKDF (reference sequence). V was shortened by 3 bases and J by 2 bases, with 13 bases between the two germline ends. The sample comprised PBMCs or a T cell subset sorted from them (not recorded which). The source is an adult woman who had mild COVID-19 (a few samples of this study predate the infection). Cell type and time point are not known. The chain has TRBV15 and TRBJ1-4; a weak D match, TRBD1 (5 bases). The CDR3 reads CATSSPSRGTNEKLFF. In nucleotides, the CDR3 is TGTGCCACCAGCAGCCCCTCAAGGGGCACTAATGAAAAACTGTTTTTT.